This T cell receptor (beta chain) was profiled in a study of identical twins. CDR1 and CDR2 (germline): MNHEY, SMNVEV (reference sequence). V was pared by 0 bases and J by 1 base, with 5 bases of the junction left unmatched. This CDR3 has 17 residues. Unique molecular identifiers were present on the cDNA, which also gained a universal primer site by template switching. TCRdb itself ran the 5' RACE reads through MiXCR, one entry per CDR3 protein. This table holds 1.5 million to 2 million distinct CDR3 sequences, around a third found once. The chain uses TRBV27 and TRBJ2-3, with 9 bases aligning to TRBD2. The specimen sequenced was cord blood. The sequence derives from a newborn girl in good health. The CDR3 DNA follows: TGTGCCAGCAGTTTATCGTTGGCTAGCGGGGGCACAGATACGCAGTATTTT. It is translated as CASSLSLASGGTDTQYF.